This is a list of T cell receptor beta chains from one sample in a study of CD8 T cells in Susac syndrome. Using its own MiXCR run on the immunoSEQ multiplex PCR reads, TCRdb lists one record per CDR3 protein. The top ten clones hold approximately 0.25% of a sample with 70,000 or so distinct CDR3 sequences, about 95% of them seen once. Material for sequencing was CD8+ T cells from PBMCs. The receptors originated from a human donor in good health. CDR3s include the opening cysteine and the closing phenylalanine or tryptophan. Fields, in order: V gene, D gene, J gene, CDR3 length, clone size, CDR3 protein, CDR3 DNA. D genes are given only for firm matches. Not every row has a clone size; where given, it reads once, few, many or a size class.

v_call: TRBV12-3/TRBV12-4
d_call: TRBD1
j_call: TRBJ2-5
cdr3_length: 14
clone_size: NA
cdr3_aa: CASSESTGAKTQYF
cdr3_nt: TGTGCCAGCAGTGAATCGACAGGGGCGAAGACCCAGTACTTC

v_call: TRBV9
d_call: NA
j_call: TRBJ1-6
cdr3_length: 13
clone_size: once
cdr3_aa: CASSVGVNSPLHF
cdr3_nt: TGTGCCAGCAGCGTTGGGGTTAATTCACCCCTCCACTTT

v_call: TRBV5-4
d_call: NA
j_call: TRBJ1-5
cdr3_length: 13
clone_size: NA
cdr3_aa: CASSSGQNQPQHF
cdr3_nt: TGTGCCAGCAGCTCTGGACAGAATCAGCCCCAGCATTTT

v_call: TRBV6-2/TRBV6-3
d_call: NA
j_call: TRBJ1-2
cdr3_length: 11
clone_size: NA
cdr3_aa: CASSYAYGYTF
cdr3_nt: TGTGCCAGCAGTTACGCCTATGGCTACACCTTC

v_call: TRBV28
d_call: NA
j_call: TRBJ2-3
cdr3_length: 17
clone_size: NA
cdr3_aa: CASSLWAPDTSTDTQYF
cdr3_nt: TGTGCCAGCAGTTTATGGGCCCCGGACACTAGCACAGATACGCAGTATTTT

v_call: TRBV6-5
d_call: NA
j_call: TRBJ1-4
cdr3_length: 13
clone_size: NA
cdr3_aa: CASSYSGNEKLFF
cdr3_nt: TGTGCCAGCAGTTACTCGGGTAATGAAAAACTGTTTTTT

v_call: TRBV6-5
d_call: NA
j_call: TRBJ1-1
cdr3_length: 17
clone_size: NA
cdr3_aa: CASSSLGHRISDTEAFF
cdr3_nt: TGTGCCAGCAGTTCATTGGGACATCGTATCTCGGACACTGAAGCTTTCTTT

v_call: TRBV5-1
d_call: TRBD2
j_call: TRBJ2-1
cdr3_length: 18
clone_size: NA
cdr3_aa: CASSLHASGGAGVNEQFF
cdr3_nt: TGCGCCAGCAGCTTGCATGCTAGCGGGGGGGCCGGGGTGAATGAGCAGTTCTTC

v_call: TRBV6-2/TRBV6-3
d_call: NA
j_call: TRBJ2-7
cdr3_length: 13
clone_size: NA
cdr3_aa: CASSSRAADEQYF
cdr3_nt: TGTGCCAGCAGTTCTAGAGCTGCCGACGAGCAGTACTTC

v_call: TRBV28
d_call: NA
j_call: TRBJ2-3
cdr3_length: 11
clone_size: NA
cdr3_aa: CASSELDTQYF
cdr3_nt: TGTGCCAGCAGTGAACTGGATACGCAGTATTTT

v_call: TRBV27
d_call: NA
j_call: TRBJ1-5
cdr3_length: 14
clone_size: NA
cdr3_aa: CASSLGAFSQPQHF
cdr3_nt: TGTGCCAGCAGTTTGGGAGCTTTTTCCCAGCCCCAGCATTTT

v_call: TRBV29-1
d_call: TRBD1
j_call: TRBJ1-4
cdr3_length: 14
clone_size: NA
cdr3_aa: CSVEWAGGGEKLFF
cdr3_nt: TGCAGCGTTGAATGGGCAGGGGGCGGTGAAAAACTGTTTTTT

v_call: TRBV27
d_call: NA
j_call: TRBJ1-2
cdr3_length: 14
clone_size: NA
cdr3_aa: CASSTTAVNYGYTF
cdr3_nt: TGTGCCAGCTCAACGACGGCGGTTAACTATGGCTACACCTTC

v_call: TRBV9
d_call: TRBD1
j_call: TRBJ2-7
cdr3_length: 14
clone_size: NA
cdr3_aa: CASSPPDRENEQYF
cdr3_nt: TGTGCCAGCAGCCCCCCGGACAGGGAGAACGAGCAGTACTTC

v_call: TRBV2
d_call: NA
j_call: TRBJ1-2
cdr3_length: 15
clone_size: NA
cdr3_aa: CASRSHGAHNYGYTF
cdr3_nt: TGTGCCAGCAGATCACACGGGGCCCATAACTATGGCTACACCTTC

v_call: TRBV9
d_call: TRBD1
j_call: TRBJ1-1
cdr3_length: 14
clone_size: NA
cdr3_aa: CASSVGGGMTEAFF
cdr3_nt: TGTGCCAGCAGCGTAGGAGGGGGCATGACTGAAGCTTTCTTT

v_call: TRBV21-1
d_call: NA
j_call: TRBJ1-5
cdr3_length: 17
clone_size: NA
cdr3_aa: CASSAHLATWHHQPQHF
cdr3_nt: TGTGCCAGCAGTGCACATTTAGCTACATGGCATCATCAGCCCCAGCATTTT

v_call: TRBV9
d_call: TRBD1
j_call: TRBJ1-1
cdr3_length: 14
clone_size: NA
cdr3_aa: CASSPDRVNTEAFF
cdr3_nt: TGTGCCAGCAGTCCGGACAGGGTGAACACTGAAGCTTTCTTT

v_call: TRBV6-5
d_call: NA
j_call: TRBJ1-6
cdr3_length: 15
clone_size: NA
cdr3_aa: CASSRFDSQNSPLHF
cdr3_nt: TGTGCCAGCAGCCGCTTCGACAGCCAAAATTCACCCCTCCACTTT

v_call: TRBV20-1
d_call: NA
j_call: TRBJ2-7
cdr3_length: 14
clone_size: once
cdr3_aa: CSARDRRFSYEQYF
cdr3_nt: TGCAGTGCTAGAGATCGAAGGTTCTCCTACGAGCAGTACTTC

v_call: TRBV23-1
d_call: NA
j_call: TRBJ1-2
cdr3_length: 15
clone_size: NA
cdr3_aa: CASSQSPQVVGGYTF
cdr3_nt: TGCGCCAGCAGTCAATCGCCACAGGTCGTAGGGGGCTACACCTTC

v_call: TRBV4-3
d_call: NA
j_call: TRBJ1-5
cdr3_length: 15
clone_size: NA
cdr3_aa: CASSQDLSNNQPQHF
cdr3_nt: TGCGCCAGCAGCCAAGATCTCAGCAACAATCAGCCCCAGCATTTT

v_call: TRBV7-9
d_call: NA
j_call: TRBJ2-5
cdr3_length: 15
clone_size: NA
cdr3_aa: CASSQSDKLQETQYF
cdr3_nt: TGTGCCAGCAGCCAAAGCGACAAGCTGCAAGAGACCCAGTACTTC

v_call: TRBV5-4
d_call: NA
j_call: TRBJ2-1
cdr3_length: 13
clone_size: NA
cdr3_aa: CASSPVFHNEQFF
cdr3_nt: TGTGCCAGCAGCCCCGTCTTCCACAATGAGCAGTTCTTC

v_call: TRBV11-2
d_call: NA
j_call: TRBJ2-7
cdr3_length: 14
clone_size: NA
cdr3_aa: CASSSGHTDYEQYF
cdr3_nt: TGTGCCAGCAGCTCCGGACATACAGACTACGAGCAGTACTTC

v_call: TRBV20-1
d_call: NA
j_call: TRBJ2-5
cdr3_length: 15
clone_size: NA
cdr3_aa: CSARDPGSYVGTQYF
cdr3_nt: TGCAGTGCTAGAGACCCCGGTAGCTACGTGGGGACCCAGTACTTC

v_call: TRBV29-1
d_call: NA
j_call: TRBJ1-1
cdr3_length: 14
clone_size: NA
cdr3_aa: CSVEVLLMGLGAFF
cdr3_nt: TGCAGCGTTGAAGTCCTCTTAATGGGCCTGGGGGCTTTCTTT

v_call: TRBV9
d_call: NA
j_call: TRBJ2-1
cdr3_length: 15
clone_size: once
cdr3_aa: CASSVEGASYNEQFF
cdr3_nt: TGTGCCAGCAGCGTAGAAGGGGCCTCCTACAATGAGCAGTTCTTC

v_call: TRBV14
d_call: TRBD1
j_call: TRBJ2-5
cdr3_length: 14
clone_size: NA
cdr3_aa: CASSLGQGEETQYF
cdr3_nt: TGTGCCAGCAGTCTTGGACAGGGGGAAGAGACCCAGTACTTC

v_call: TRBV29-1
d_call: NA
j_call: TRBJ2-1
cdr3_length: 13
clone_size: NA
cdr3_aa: CSVAHDSYDEQFF
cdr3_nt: TGCAGCGTTGCGCACGACTCGTACGATGAGCAGTTCTTC

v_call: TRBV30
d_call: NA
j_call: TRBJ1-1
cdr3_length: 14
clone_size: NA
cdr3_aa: CAWSDLREEREAFF
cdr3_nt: TGTGCCTGGAGTGATCTACGGGAGGAGAGAGAAGCTTTCTTT

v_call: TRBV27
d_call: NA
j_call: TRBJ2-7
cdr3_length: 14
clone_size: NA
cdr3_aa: CASSLGLPSDEQYF
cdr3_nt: TGTGCCAGCAGTTTGGGGCTACCGTCCGACGAGCAGTACTTC

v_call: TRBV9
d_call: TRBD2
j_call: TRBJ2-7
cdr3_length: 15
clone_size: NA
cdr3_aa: CASSVGSGGGYEQYF
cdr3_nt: TGTGCCAGCAGCGTAGGCAGTGGCGGGGGATACGAGCAGTACTTC

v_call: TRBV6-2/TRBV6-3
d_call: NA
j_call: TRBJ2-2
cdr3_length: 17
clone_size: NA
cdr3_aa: CASSSFVTGSGTGELFF
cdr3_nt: TGTGCCAGCAGTTCATTTGTAACAGGCTCTGGCACCGGGGAGCTGTTTTTT

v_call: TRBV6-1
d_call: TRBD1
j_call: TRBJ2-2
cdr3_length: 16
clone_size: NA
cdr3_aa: CASNSWTGKDTGELFF
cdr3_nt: TGTGCCAGCAACTCGTGGACAGGGAAGGACACCGGGGAGCTGTTTTTT

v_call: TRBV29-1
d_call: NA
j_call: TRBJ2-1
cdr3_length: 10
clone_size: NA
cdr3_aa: CSVEAGEQFF
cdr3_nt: TGCAGCGTTGAAGCAGGGGAGCAGTTCTTC

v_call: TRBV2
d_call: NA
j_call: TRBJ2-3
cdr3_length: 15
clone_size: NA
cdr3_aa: CASSETDWSTDTQYF
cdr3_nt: TGTGCCAGCAGTGAGACAGATTGGAGCACAGATACGCAGTATTTT

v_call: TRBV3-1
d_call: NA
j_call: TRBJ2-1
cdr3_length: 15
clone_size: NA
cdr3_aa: CASSRGERGDNEQFF
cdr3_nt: TGTGCCAGCAGCCGGGGTGAGAGGGGCGACAATGAGCAGTTCTTC

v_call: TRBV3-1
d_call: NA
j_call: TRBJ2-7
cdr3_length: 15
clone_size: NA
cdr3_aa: CASSQGTHLSYEQYF
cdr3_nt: TGTGCCAGCAGCCAAGGTACCCACCTCTCCTACGAGCAGTACTTC

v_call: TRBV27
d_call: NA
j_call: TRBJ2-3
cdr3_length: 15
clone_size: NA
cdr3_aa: CASAPRRGFPDTQYF
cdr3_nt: TGTGCCAGCGCCCCGAGGAGGGGTTTTCCCGATACGCAGTATTTT

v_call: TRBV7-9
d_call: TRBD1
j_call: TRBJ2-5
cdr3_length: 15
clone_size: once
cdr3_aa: CASSSPSDREETQYF
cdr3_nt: TGTGCCAGCAGCTCCCCTTCGGACAGGGAAGAGACCCAGTACTTC

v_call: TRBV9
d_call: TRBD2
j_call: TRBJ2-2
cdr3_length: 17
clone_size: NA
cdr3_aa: CASSVTGRGRGTGELFF
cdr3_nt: TGTGCCAGCAGCGTCACGGGGAGGGGTCGGGGCACCGGGGAGCTGTTTTTT

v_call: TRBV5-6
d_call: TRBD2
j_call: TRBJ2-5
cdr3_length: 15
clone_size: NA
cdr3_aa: CASSLGGGLSETQYF
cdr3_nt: TGTGCCAGCAGCTTGGGCGGGGGGCTATCGGAGACCCAGTACTTC

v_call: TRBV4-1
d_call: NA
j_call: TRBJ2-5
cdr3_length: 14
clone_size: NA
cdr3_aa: CASSQDSSGETQYF
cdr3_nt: TGCGCCAGCAGCCAAGATAGCAGCGGGGAGACCCAGTACTTC

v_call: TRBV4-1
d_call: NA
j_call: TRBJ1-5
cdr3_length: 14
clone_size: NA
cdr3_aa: CASSHRDSNQPQHF
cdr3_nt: TGCGCCAGCAGCCATAGGGACAGCAATCAGCCCCAGCATTTT

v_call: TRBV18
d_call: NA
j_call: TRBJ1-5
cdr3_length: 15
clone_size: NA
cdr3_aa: CASSPVGSPYQPQHF
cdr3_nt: TGTGCCAGCTCACCAGTTGGGAGCCCCTATCAGCCCCAGCATTTT

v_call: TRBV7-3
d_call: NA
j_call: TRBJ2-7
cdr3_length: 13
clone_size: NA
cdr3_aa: CASSLLGLGEQYF
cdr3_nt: TGTGCCAGCAGCTTATTAGGGCTTGGAGAGCAGTACTTC

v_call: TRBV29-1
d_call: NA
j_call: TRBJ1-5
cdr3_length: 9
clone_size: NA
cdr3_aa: CSGPQPQHF
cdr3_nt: TGCAGCGGTCCCCAGCCCCAGCATTTT

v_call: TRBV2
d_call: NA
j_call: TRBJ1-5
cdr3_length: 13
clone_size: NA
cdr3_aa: CASTDYSNQPQHF
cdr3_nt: TGTGCCAGCACAGACTATAGCAATCAGCCCCAGCATTTT

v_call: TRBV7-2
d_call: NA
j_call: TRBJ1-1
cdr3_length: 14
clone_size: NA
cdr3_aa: CASSLWAGNTEAFF
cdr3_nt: TGTGCCAGCAGCTTATGGGCAGGGAACACTGAAGCTTTCTTT

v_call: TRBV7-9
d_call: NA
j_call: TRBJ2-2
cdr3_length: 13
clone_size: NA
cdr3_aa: CASSFRATGELFF
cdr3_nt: TGTGCCAGCAGCTTTCGGGCCACCGGGGAGCTGTTTTTT

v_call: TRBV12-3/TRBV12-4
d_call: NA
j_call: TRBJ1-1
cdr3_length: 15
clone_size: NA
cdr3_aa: CASSLSQTMNTEAFF
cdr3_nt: TGTGCCAGCAGTTTGTCACAGACAATGAACACTGAAGCTTTCTTT

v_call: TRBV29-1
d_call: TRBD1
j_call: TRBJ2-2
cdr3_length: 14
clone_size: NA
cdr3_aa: CSVSDRADTGELFF
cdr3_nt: TGCAGCGTTTCAGACAGGGCAGACACCGGGGAGCTGTTTTTT

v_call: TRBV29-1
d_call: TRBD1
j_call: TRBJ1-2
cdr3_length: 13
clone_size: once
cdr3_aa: CSVDLDRGDGYTF
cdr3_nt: TGCAGCGTTGATCTCGACAGGGGAGATGGCTACACCTTC

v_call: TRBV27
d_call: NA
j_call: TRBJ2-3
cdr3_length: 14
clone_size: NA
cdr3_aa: CASSSGRDQDTQYF
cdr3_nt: TGTGCCAGCAGTTCCGGTCGTGATCAGGATACGCAGTATTTT

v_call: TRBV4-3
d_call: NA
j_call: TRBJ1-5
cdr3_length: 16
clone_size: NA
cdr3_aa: CASSQSRVISNQPQHF
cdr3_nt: TGCGCCAGCAGCCAATCCAGGGTAATTAGCAATCAGCCCCAGCATTTT

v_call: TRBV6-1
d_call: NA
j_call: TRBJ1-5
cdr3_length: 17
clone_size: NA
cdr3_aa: CASSEERGGVSNQPQHF
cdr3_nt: TGTGCCAGCAGTGAAGAGCGAGGGGGGGTTAGCAATCAGCCTCAGCATTTT

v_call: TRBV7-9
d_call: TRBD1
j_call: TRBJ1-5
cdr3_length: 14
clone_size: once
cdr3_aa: CASSGPDREQPQHF
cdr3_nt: TGTGCCAGCAGCGGACCGGACAGGGAACAGCCCCAGCATTTT

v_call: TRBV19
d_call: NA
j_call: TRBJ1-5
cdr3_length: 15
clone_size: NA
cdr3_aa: CASTLVFNPRQPQHF
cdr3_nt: TGTGCCAGTACCTTAGTATTCAACCCAAGGCAGCCCCAGCATTTT

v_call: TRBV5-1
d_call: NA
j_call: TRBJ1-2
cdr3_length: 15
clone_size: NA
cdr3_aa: CASSLEVGWNYGYTF
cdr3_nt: TGCGCCAGCAGCTTGGAGGTGGGGTGGAACTATGGCTACACCTTC